The 9 T cell receptor beta chains in this list originate from one sample, sequenced in a study of persistence of HIV-infected CD4 T cells. This was the immunoSEQ version 4 assay in survey mode. Profiling relied on immunoSEQ multiplex PCR, and the TCRdb table lists in-frame clones only, not all of them. This sample has about 60,000 clones, with about 69% found just once. Their antigens remain unidentified. An overlapping HIV-1 Gag peptide pool stimulated these cells at about 1 ug/peptide/mL. CD40L-negative CD69-negative CD45RO-high memory CD4+ T cells were sorted as populations depleted of antigen-responding cells. The sequencing used CD4+ T cells sorted from PBMCs after roughly 18-hour stimulation, collected from a patient who received antiretroviral therapy. The receptor set was obtained from an adult man with HIV who was CMV-seropositive.

V usage is TRBV24-1 and J usage is TRBJ2-7; possibly TRBD1 for D (5 bases). V was clipped by 6 bases and J by 2 bases, with 13 bases between them. CDR1 and CDR2 from the germline V gene are KGHDR and SFDVKD. This CDR3 is 14 amino acids long. The CDR3 nucleotides read TGTGCCACCAGTCCAGGGTACTCCACCTACGAGCAGTACTTC. This encodes CATSPGYSTYEQYF.

This rearrangement joins TRBV10-1 to TRBJ2-7, with D possibly being TRBD2 (6 bases). Trimming pared 0 bases from V and 2 bases from J, leaving 14 bases between. The CDR3 contains 16 residues. CDR1 WNHNN and CDR2 SYGVQD come from the germline V gene (reference sequence). CDR3 sequence: CASSESRTGGTYEQYF. The CDR3 DNA follows: TGCGCCAGCAGTGAGTCCCGGACGGGCGGGACCTACGAGCAGTACTTC.

The J gene is TRBJ2-1, the V gene TRBV7-6; 8 nucleotides agree with TRBD1. The CDR3 is 16 residues long. J was trimmed by 5 bases and V by 4 bases; bases with no gene match: 10. CDR1 and CDR2 from the germline V gene are SGHVS and FNYEAQ. The CDR3 DNA sequence: TGTGCCAGCAGCTCCTCCGGGACAGGAGGGAACAATGAGCAGTTCTTC. Protein: CASSSSGTGGNNEQFF. The complete variable domain, with remaining parts taken from reference TRBV7-6 and TRBJ2-1, reads GAGVSQSPRYKVTKRGQDVALRCDPISGHVSLYWYRQALGQGPEFLTYFNYEAQQDKSGLPNDRFSAERPEGSISTLTIQRTEQRDSAMYRCASSSSGTGGNNEQFFGPGTRLTVL.

Only a few counts were recorded for this clone. The chain carries TRBV2 and TRBJ2-5, with 8 nucleotides matching TRBD2. J lost 3 bases, V lost 3 bases, and 6 bases had no gene match. The CDR3 sequence is 15 residues long. Germline V gene lookup returns CDR1 SNHLY and CDR2 FYNNEI. The CDR3 region is CASSDGLAGKETQYF. Written as DNA, the CDR3 is TGTGCCAGCAGTGACGGGCTAGCGGGCAAAGAGACCCAGTACTTC. Looking up the rest from reference TRBV2 and TRBJ2-5 gives the full variable domain: EPEVTQTPSHQVTQMGQEVILRCVPISNHLYFYWYRQILGQKVEFLVSFYNNEISEKSEIFDDQFSVERPDGSNFTLKIRSTKLEDSAMYFCASSDGLAGKETQYFGPGTRLLVL.

In DNA, the CDR3 is TGTGCCAGTAGTTCAGAAAGATCTGGGGCCAACGTCCTGACTTTC. It codes for CASSSERSGANVLTF. The chain recombines TRBV19 with TRBJ2-6; the D is unclear. The CDR3 runs 15 residues. CDR1 is LNHDA, CDR2 SQIVND, per germline (reference sequence). Trimming cost V 5 bases and J 1 base, with 9 bases left between them.

The V and J genes are TRBV6-5 and TRBJ1-5; D gene ambiguous. The CDR3 sequence is 13 residues long. The germline CDR1 and CDR2 sequences are MNHEY and SVGAGI. V lost 5 bases and J lost 1, with 6 bases in between. This CDR3 reads CASSTQSNQPQHF. For the CDR3, the DNA is TGTGCCAGCAGTACCCAAAGCAATCAGCCCCAGCATTTT.

In DNA form, the CDR3 reads TGTGCCAGCAGCTTAGATCAGGGGGTCACTGAAGCTTTCTTT. Residues: CASSLDQGVTEAFF. The chain links TRBV7-8 to TRBJ1-1; 7 positions agree with TRBD1. Per the germline V gene, CDR1 is SGHVS and CDR2 is FQNEAQ. The CDR3 loop spans 14 amino acids. V lost 1 base to trimming and J lost 4 bases; unmatched junction nucleotides: 3.

The V call is TRBV5-4, the J call TRBJ1-3; 9 nucleotides align to TRBD1. This CDR3 is built from 16 residues. Trimming took 3 bases from V and 0 from J; bases not matched to a gene: 4. Germline V gene data show CDR1 as SGHNT and CDR2 as YYREEE (reference sequence). The CDR3 sequence is CASSSPTGGSGNTIYF. The CDR3 coding sequence is TGTGCCAGCAGCTCCCCGACAGGGGGCTCTGGAAACACCATATATTTT.

This rearrangement joins TRBV4-1 to TRBJ2-7; the D is unclear. Looked up from germline, CDR1 is MGHRA and CDR2 is YSYEKL. The CDR3 is made up of 13 amino acids. Trimming took off 0 bases at V and 4 bases at J, with 7 bases between the two ends. The CDR3 nucleotides are TGCGCCAGCAGCCAAGAAAATTATTACGAGCAGTACTTC. This encodes CASSQENYYEQYF.